The rows below give T cell receptor beta chains drawn from one sample of a study of cytomegalovirus exposure and HLA in healthy donors. TCRdb keeps only in-frame clones here, not all; method: immunoSEQ multiplex PCR. The sample lists 200,000 to 250,000 clones, around four fifths occurring once. Sample: PBMCs. Receptor source: a woman in her 30s in good health and CMV-seropositive. The CDR3 runs from the conserved cysteine through the conserved F or W. D genes are given only for firm matches. Only some rows state a clone size, as once, few, many or a class for expanded clones.

>-|few|TRBJ1-2|12|TRBV18
TGTGCCAGCTCACCGGTTATGGATGGCTACACCTTC
CASSPVMDGYTF
>-|-|TRBJ2-2|14|TRBV30
TGTGCCGGATCCAGGGGAACGAACACCGGGGAGCTGTTTTTT
CAGSRGTNTGELFF
>-|few|TRBJ1-1|15|TRBV4-3
TGCGCCAGCAGCGACCGACAGATTATGAACACTGAAGCTTTCTTT
CASSDRQIMNTEAFF
>-|-|TRBJ2-7|15|TRBV15
TGTGCCACCAGCAGAGACACGACAGCTACCTACGAGCAGTACTTC
CATSRDTTATYEQYF
>-|-|TRBJ1-1|16|TRBV4-1
TGCGCCAGCAGCCAACCCCGGCCAGGTATGAACACTGAAGCTTTCTTT
CASSQPRPGMNTEAFF
>-|-|TRBJ2-7|11|TRBV2
TGTGCCAGGACGACCCTTGGGGAGCAGTACTTC
CARTTLGEQYF
>-|large|TRBJ2-7|15|TRBV6-1
TGTGCCAGCAGTGAAGATGGGGGAGGAGTGGTCGAGCAGTACTTC
CASSEDGGGVVEQYF
>TRBD1|-|TRBJ1-4|17|TRBV5-1
TGCGCCAGCAGCTTGGCCGCCTCCGGGACAGGAAGCGAAAAACTGTTTTTT
CASSLAASGTGSEKLFF
>TRBD1|-|TRBJ1-5|14|TRBV28
TGTGCCAGCAGTGGGACAGCGTTTAATCAGCCCCAGCATTTT
CASSGTAFNQPQHF
>TRBD2|-|TRBJ2-1|15|TRBV10-1
TGCGCCAGCAGTGAGACTAGCGGTGCCTACAATGAGCAGTTCTTC
CASSETSGAYNEQFF
>-|-|TRBJ2-5|15|TRBV5-4
TGTGCCAGCAGACGTTCGATAGCCGTACAAGAGACCCAGTACTTC
CASRRSIAVQETQYF
>-|-|TRBJ2-3|17|TRBV18
TGTGCCAGCTCACCACCGATTGGACCTACTAGCACAGATACGCAGTATTTT
CASSPPIGPTSTDTQYF
>-|-|TRBJ1-1|14|TRBV5-6
TGTGCCAGCAGCTACGGGACGGGGAACACTGAAGCTTTCTTT
CASSYGTGNTEAFF
>-|-|TRBJ1-1|12|TRBV9
TGTGCCAGCAGGGGTGAAAAGGGTGAAGCTTTCTTT
CASRGEKGEAFF
>-|-|TRBJ1-4|12|TRBV11-3
TGTGCCAGCAGCTCAGCCAGGGGAAAACTGTTTTTT
CASSSARGKLFF
>-|-|TRBJ1-2|13|TRBV30
TGTGCCTGGAGTTCCGGACGGGGATATGGCTACACCTTC
CAWSSGRGYGYTF
>-|-|TRBJ1-1|13|TRBV29-1
TGCAGCGTTTCCATGCTCGAGGGGACTGAAGCTTTCTTT
CSVSMLEGTEAFF
>TRBD1|-|TRBJ1-1|13|TRBV27
TGTGCCAGCAGGTTACACAGGGGCACTGAAGCTTTCTTT
CASRLHRGTEAFF
>-|-|TRBJ2-1|13|TRBV9
TGTGCCAGCAGCGTAGCGATGGTGGGGAGCCAGTTCTTC
CASSVAMVGSQFF
>-|many|TRBJ2-3|15|TRBV7-9
TGTGCCAGCAGCTATCTAGCGAGAGACACAGATACGCAGTATTTT
CASSYLARDTDTQYF
>TRBD1|-|TRBJ1-4|15|TRBV5-1
TGCGCCAGCAGCCCGCAGGGGGCCGCTAATGAAAAACTGTTTTTT
CASSPQGAANEKLFF
>-|-|TRBJ1-2|14|TRBV4-1
TGCGCCAGCAGCCAATTCAGGGGCGGCTATGGCTACACCTTC
CASSQFRGGYGYTF
>TRBD2|once|TRBJ2-7|13|TRBV11-3
TGTGCCAGCAGCAAAGCGGGAGGGTACGAGCAGTACTTC
CASSKAGGYEQYF
>-|-|TRBJ2-7|13|TRBV6-5
TGTGCCAGCAGTTACGGGGGAAACTACGAGCAGTACTTC
CASSYGGNYEQYF
>-|-|TRBJ1-2|14|TRBV11-3
TGTGCCAGCAGCGGAGGGGCCAACTCGGGTGGCTACACCTTC
CASSGGANSGGYTF
>TRBD2|once|TRBJ2-5|15|TRBV7-3
TGTGCCAGCAGCCTCTCGGGGGGAACCCTGGAGACCCAGTACTTC
CASSLSGGTLETQYF
>-|-|TRBJ2-7|15|TRBV7-2
TGTGCCAGCAGCTCCCATAATCAGGGGAGCTACGAGCAGTACTTC
CASSSHNQGSYEQYF
>-|-|TRBJ1-5|15|TRBV2
TGTGCCAGCAGTGCAGGCCCAGAGAGCAATCAGCCCCAGCATTTT
CASSAGPESNQPQHF
>-|once|TRBJ1-2|13|TRBV27
TGTGCCAGCAGTATAGGGGGGAGCGGTGGCTACACCTTC
CASSIGGSGGYTF
>-|-|TRBJ2-3|15|TRBV7-2
TGTGCCAGCAGTCTAGGACTCGCCGAAAGAGATACGCAGTATTTT
CASSLGLAERDTQYF
>-|once|TRBJ1-5|11|TRBV12-5
TGTGCTAGTGGCTGGTATCAGCCCCAGCATTTT
CASGWYQPQHF
>-|-|TRBJ2-7|12|TRBV30
TGTGCCTGGAGTACTATACGCTACGAGCAGTACTTC
CAWSTIRYEQYF
>-|few|TRBJ1-2|12|TRBV29-1
TGCAGCGTGGGGGGGGGAGACTATGGCTACACCTTC
CSVGGGDYGYTF
>-|few|TRBJ1-2|17|TRBV28
TGTGCCAGCAGTGCCTCCGGGACGGCCGCTTTTAACTATGGCTACACCTTC
CASSASGTAAFNYGYTF
>TRBD2|-|TRBJ2-1|12|TRBV29-1
TGCAGCGTCGGGACTAAATACAATGAGCAGTTCTTC
CSVGTKYNEQFF
>TRBD1|-|TRBJ2-5|15|TRBV2
TGTGCCAGCTCCTACCTCGACAGGGCCTGGGAGACCCAGTACTTC
CASSYLDRAWETQYF
>TRBD1|-|TRBJ2-7|15|TRBV6-5
TGTGCCAGCAGTTTCAGACAGGGGAGCTCCTACGAGCAGTACTTC
CASSFRQGSSYEQYF
>-|-|TRBJ2-3|16|TRBV29-1
TGCAGCGTCCCTAACTATGGCGCGACAAGCACAGATACGCAGTATTTT
CSVPNYGATSTDTQYF
>TRBD2|-|TRBJ2-2|15|TRBV7-6
TGTGCCAGCAGCAGAGCGGGAGGGTGGACCGGGGAGCTGTTTTTT
CASSRAGGWTGELFF
>-|-|TRBJ1-1|15|TRBV5-1
TGCGCCAGCAGCTTGGAGTTGGTCGGTAACACTGAAGCTTTCTTT
CASSLELVGNTEAFF
>-|-|TRBJ1-1|12|TRBV28
TGTGCCAGCAGTTTATTCGGGACAGAAGCTTTCTTT
CASSLFGTEAFF
>-|-|TRBJ2-7|13|TRBV29-1
TGCAGCGTTGTCTACAACCTGGGGTACGAGCAGTACTTC
CSVVYNLGYEQYF
>TRBD1|-|TRBJ1-1|15|TRBV6-5
TGTGCCAGCAGTTACCAGACAGGGATGAACACTGAAGCTTTCTTT
CASSYQTGMNTEAFF
>-|-|TRBJ1-3|14|TRBV30
TGTGCCTGGAGTGTAACGGGCCCTGGAAACACCATATATTTT
CAWSVTGPGNTIYF
>-|-|TRBJ2-7|13|TRBV29-1
TGCAGCGTTGGGGTAGGGAAAGGACACGAGCAGTACTTC
CSVGVGKGHEQYF